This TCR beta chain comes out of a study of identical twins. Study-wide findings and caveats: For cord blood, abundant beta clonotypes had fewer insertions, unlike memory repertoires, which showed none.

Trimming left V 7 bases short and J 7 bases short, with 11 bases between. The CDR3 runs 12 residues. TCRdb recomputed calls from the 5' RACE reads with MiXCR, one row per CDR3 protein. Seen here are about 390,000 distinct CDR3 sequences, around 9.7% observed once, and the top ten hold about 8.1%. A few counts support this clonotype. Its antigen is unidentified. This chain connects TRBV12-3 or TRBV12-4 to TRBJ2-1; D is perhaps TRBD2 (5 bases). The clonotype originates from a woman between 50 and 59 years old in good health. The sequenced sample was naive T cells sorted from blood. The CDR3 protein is CASNGMGNEQFF. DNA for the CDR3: TGTGCCAGCAACGGGATGGGAAATGAGCAGTTCTTC.